The present TCR beta chain was sequenced within a study of vaccination effects on CD4 cells after COVID-19. Measured with immunoSEQ multiplex PCR; TCRdb has only the in-frame clones, and not every one. The sample contains roughly 27,000 clones, 65% to 75% of which appear only once. Per the germline V gene, CDR1 is LGHDT and CDR2 is YNNKEL (reference sequence). This CDR3 region has 14 residues. V was clipped by 2 bases and J by 6 bases, with 10 bases between them. With the ViraFEST assay, the study expanded antigen-specific CD4+ T cells using viral peptide pools, then sequenced them. Culture proceeded for 9 to 11 days, and CD4+ T cells were then isolated. According to PCR results, the person was infected with SARS-CoV-2 between March and December 2020. This clone has more than one count but fewer than ten. Its antigen is still unknown.

The rearrangement links TRBV3-1 (or the pseudogene TRBV3-2) to TRBJ2-2; D is unclear. The TCR originated in a human donor who had a prior SARS-CoV-2 infection. The source material was CD4+ T cells from PBMCs cultured with SARS-CoV-2 spike peptides, sampled before COVID-19 vaccination. Here the CDR3 reads CASSQSFSSGELFF. In nucleotides, the CDR3 is TGTGCCAGCAGCCAATCGTTTTCGTCCGGGGAGCTGTTTTTT.